These 26 T cell receptor beta chains originate from one sample sequenced in a study of CD8+CD57+ T cells in acquired aplastic anemia. Patients chosen for sequencing had shown CD8+CD57+ cell expansion by flow cytometry. The template used for profiling TCR beta VDJ and CDR3 was genomic DNA. MiXCR, applied by TCRdb to the reads, yields one record per CDR3 protein. The sample shows some 200,000 distinct CDR3 sequences, less than 60% of them seen only once. Material: sorted CD4+, CD8+, or CD8+CD57+ T cells (not recorded which) from PBMCs. These receptors were collected from a human donor with aplastic anemia.

The chain is built from TRBV9 and TRBJ1-1; the match to TRBD1 covers 8 bases. V was pared by 6 bases and J by 0 bases, with 4 bases of the junction left unmatched. The CDR3 spans 14 residues. Per the germline V gene, CDR1 is SGDLS and CDR2 is YYNGEE. Here the CDR3 reads CASKSGGLNTEAFF. CDR3 coding DNA: TGTGCCAGCAAGTCAGGGGGCTTGAACACTGAAGCTTTCTTT.

A single count supports this clonotype. The V gene is TRBV4-1, the J gene TRBJ1-1, with unresolved D. In germline, CDR1 is MGHRA, CDR2 YSYEKL. The CDR3 length is 16 residues. Trimming took off 1 base at V and 1 base at J, with 13 bases between the two ends. The DNA of the CDR3 is TGCGCCAGCAGCCAAGGGGCAGTGGGAACGAACACTGAAGCTTTCTTT. Protein: CASSQGAVGTNTEAFF.

The CDR3 reads CASRPTGADTDTQYF. CDR3 nucleotides: TGTGCCAGCAGGCCCACGGGGGCTGACACAGATACGCAGTATTTT. The V call is TRBV25-1, the J call TRBJ2-3; D assignment may be TRBD1 or TRBD2 (6 bases each). Germline CDR1 MGHDK, CDR2 SYGVNS. Trimming took 6 bases from V and 2 from J, leaving 15 bases between them. The CDR3 is 15 amino acids.

A word on this clonotype: A much larger clone is a single base away; this may be a read error. The genes are TRBV9 and TRBJ1-1; the D is unclear. CDR1 and CDR2 from the germline V gene are SGDLS and YYNGEE. CDR3 length: 21 residues. The CDR3 protein is CASSASSGFLGSDTIKTEACF. The CDR3 DNA reads TGTGCCAGCAGCGCATCTAGTGGGTTCCTGGGCTCCGACACCATAAAGACTGAAGCTTGCTTT.

V gene TRBV19 combines with J gene TRBJ1-6; tentative D call: TRBD1 (5 bases). The CDR3 contains 15 residues. The germline V gene has CDR1 LNHDA and CDR2 SQIVND (reference sequence). In nucleotides, the CDR3 is TGTGTCGGTAGTACTGGACAACGCTATAATTCACCCCTCCACTTT. Its translation: CVGSTGQRYNSPLHF.

Points on this clonotype: Because it lacks the conserved phenylalanine or tryptophan at the end, this CDR3 is likely a read error. The chain couples TRBV4-3 to TRBJ2-5; TRBD2 matches 9 bases. This CDR3 is 17 amino acids long. V trimming: 0 bases; J trimming: 1 base; junction bases outside the gene matches: 6. The germline gives CDR1 LGHNA, CDR2 YSLEER. The CDR3 reads CASSQDRAGGLQETQYS. CDR3 coding DNA: TGCGCCAGCAGCCAAGATAGAGCGGGGGGCCTCCAAGAGACCCAGTACTCC.

This clonotype appeared many times. The rearrangement links TRBV5-1 to TRBJ1-4; possibly TRBD1 for D (6 bases). This CDR3 is built from 14 residues. Germline loops: CDR1 SGHRS, CDR2 YFSETQ. V was clipped by 0 bases and J by 7 bases, with 10 bases between them. The CDR3 DNA is TGCGCCAGCAGCTTGGCCACAGGGAGTGAAAAACTGTTTTTT. It translates to CASSLATGSEKLFF. The whole variable domain, remainder taken from reference TRBV5-1 and TRBJ1-4, is KAGVTQTPRYLIKTRGQQVTLSCSPISGHRSVSWYQQTPGQGLQFLFEYFSETQRNKGNFPGRFSGRQFSNSRSEMNVSTLELGDSALYLCASSLATGSEKLFFGSGTQLSVL.

A remark on this clonotype: A read error may explain this, as a much larger clone is one base away. V and J are TRBV20-1 and TRBJ1-2; TRBD1 is a possible D gene (5 bases). V was pared by 0 bases and J by 3 bases, with 23 bases between. The CDR3 loop spans 18 amino acids. Germline V gene data show CDR1 as DFQATT and CDR2 as SNEGSKA (reference sequence). The CDR3 region is CSARDWRGGLTPDYGYTF. CDR3 nucleotide sequence: TGCAGTGCTAGAGATTGGAGGGGAGGGCTTACCCCCGACTATGGCTACACCTTC.

This clonotype was counted ten times or more. V is TRBV2 and J is TRBJ2-3; 15 bases fit TRBD2. Per the germline V gene, CDR1 is SNHLY and CDR2 is FYNNEI. The V gene end was trimmed by 0 bases and the J gene end by 4 bases; junction bases not matched to a gene: 14. The length of the CDR3 is 21 residues. CDR3 sequence reads: CASSEAGLAGGSPKAADTQYF. DNA of the CDR3: TGTGCCAGCAGTGAAGCGGGACTAGCGGGGGGTTCACCCAAGGCTGCAGATACGCAGTATTTT.

This clonotype was counted at least ten times. Its ends do not fully match the called genes, so a read error is possible. The V call is TRBV6-6, the J call TRBJ1-2; D is possibly TRBD1 (5 bases). Germline CDR1 reads MNHNY; CDR2 reads SVGAGI (reference sequence). The CDR3 sequence is 14 residues long. The CDR3 loop is CASSNSQGSSGYTF. As DNA, the CDR3 is TGTGCCAGCAGTAACTCCCAGGGATCTAGCGGCTACACCTTC.

The rearrangement joins TRBV20-1 to TRBJ2-7, with 7 nucleotides matching TRBD2. There are 11 residues in the CDR3. The V gene's germline CDR1 is DFQATT and CDR2 SNEGSKA (reference sequence). The J segment lost 5 bases and the V segment lost 7 bases, leaving 5 bases of the junction unmatched. The CDR3 nucleotides read TGCAGTGGAAGCGGGGTTGACGAGCAGTACTTC. Its protein is CSGSGVDEQYF.

This clonotype was seen just once. This sequence joins TRBV29-1 and TRBJ2-1; 9 bases agree with TRBD2. Germline trimming cut 5 bases from V and 2 bases from J; bases unmatched to any gene: 4. Germline-derived CDR1 and CDR2 are SQVTM and ANQGSEA. The CDR3 has 14 residues. Written as DNA, the CDR3 is TGCAGCGTTCGGACTAGCGATACCTACAATGAGCAGTTCTTC. Translation gives CSVRTSDTYNEQFF.

The chain has TRBV5-1 and TRBJ2-7, with D perhaps assigned TRBD1 or TRBD2 (5 bases each). Trimming removed 0 bases at V and 4 bases at J, with 14 bases between. Looked up from germline, CDR1 is SGHRS and CDR2 is YFSETQ. The CDR3 loop spans 15 amino acids. The CDR3 sequence is CASSLAPSGLYEQYF. The CDR3 DNA reads as TGCGCCAGCAGCTTGGCCCCGTCGGGGCTGTACGAGCAGTACTTC.

The rearrangement joins TRBV10-3 to TRBJ1-6, with D perhaps matching TRBD1 (5 bases). Trimming took 0 bases from V and 6 from J, leaving 18 bases between them. Germline-derived CDR1 and CDR2 are ENHRY and SYGVKD. There are 18 residues in the CDR3. CDR3 DNA: TGTGCCATCAGTGAGTCTCGGTCCGGGGGAGGGACTAATTCACCCCTCCACTTT. Translation gives CAISESRSGGGTNSPLHF.

V is TRBV11-3 and J is TRBJ2-3, with D possibly TRBD1 on 8 matching bases. V was clipped by 5 bases and J by 6 bases, with 21 bases between them. The CDR3 runs to 16 residues. The germline CDR1 and CDR2 sequences are SGHNT and YENEEA. The chain's CDR3 is CASSVQGEGLVDTQYF. In DNA form, the CDR3 reads TGTGCCAGCAGCGTACAGGGGGAGGGCCTCGTGGATACGCAGTATTTT.

The table lists this clonotype with many counts. The chain uses TRBV6-6 and TRBJ1-6, with D maybe TRBD1 (5 bases). The V and J ends lost 4 bases and 11 bases respectively, with 12 bases between them. Germline V gives CDR1 MNHNY, CDR2 SVGAGI (reference sequence). The CDR3 is made up of 13 amino acids. This CDR3 reads CASSWEEGAPLHF. In DNA, the CDR3 is TGTGCCAGCAGTTGGGAGGAAGGGGCACCCCTCCACTTT.

This chain connects TRBV5-1 to TRBJ2-7, with 8 bases that match TRBD2. This CDR3 has 14 amino acids. The V gene end was trimmed by 8 bases and the J gene end by 5 bases; junction bases not matched to a gene: 12. CDR1 is SGHRS and CDR2 is YFSETQ in the germline V gene. The CDR3 sequence: CASTSTGGLDEQYF. In DNA form, the CDR3 reads TGCGCCAGTACTTCCACGGGAGGGTTGGACGAGCAGTACTTC. Supplemented by reference TRBV5-1 and TRBJ2-7, the full variable domain reads KAGVTQTPRYLIKTRGQQVTLSCSPISGHRSVSWYQQTPGQGLQFLFEYFSETQRNKGNFPGRFSGRQFSNSRSEMNVSTLELGDSALYLCASTSTGGLDEQYFGPGTRLTVT.

This clonotype has ten or more counts. The chain recombines TRBV4-1 with TRBJ2-1, with 7 bases that match TRBD1. The CDR3 length is 15 residues. The V and J ends lost 0 bases and 3 bases, in that order; junction bases with no gene match: 2. CDR1 is MGHRA and CDR2 is YSYEKL in the germline V gene. CDR3 sequence reads: CASSQDRDSYNEQFF. DNA for the CDR3: TGCGCCAGCAGCCAAGATCGGGACAGCTACAATGAGCAGTTCTTC.

The rearrangement uses TRBV19 and TRBJ1-1; 7 positions match TRBD1. Per germline, CDR1 LNHDA and CDR2 SQIVND (reference sequence). Trimming cost V 1 base and J 0 bases; bases outside gene matches: 2. The CDR3 is 15 residues long. The CDR3 nucleotides are TGTGCCAGTAGTATAGCGACAGGGTTGAACACTGAAGCTTTCTTT. The encoded protein is CASSIATGLNTEAFF.

This chain links TRBV11-2 with TRBJ2-7; 9 bases fit TRBD2. This CDR3 is built from 13 residues. Germline CDR1 and CDR2: SGHAT and FQNNGV. V gave up 6 bases and J gave up 5 bases; unmatched junction bases: 5. This CDR3 is CASRRLAENEQYF. In DNA form, the CDR3 reads TGTGCCAGCAGGCGACTAGCGGAGAACGAGCAGTACTTC.

CDR3 protein: CASTLGGSNEKLFF. In nucleotides, the CDR3 is TGTGCCAGCACCCTCGGAGGGTCTAATGAAAAACTGTTTTTT. The rearrangement joins TRBV7-2 to TRBJ1-4; D unresolved. V lost 7 bases and J 3 bases, leaving 12 bases between the germline ends. The CDR3 spans 14 residues. Germline V gene sequence: CDR1 SGHTA, CDR2 FQGNSA.

This clonotype was counted many times. V usage is TRBV4-1 and J usage is TRBJ2-3; D call uncertain. V was trimmed by 3 bases and J by 5 bases, leaving 9 bases between them. This CDR3 is built from 13 residues. The germline gives CDR1 MGHRA, CDR2 YSYEKL. The CDR3 coding sequence is TGCGCCAGCAGCCAGTTAGGGATAGATACGCAGTATTTT. Amino acid sequence: CASSQLGIDTQYF.

About this clonotype itself: The missing conserved phenylalanine or tryptophan at the end of this CDR3 makes a read error likely. The J gene is TRBJ1-6, the V gene TRBV20-1; D is undetermined. The CDR3 runs 16 residues. V was trimmed by 3 bases and J by 10 bases, leaving 22 bases between them. Germline CDR1 is DFQATT and CDR2 is SNEGSKA (reference sequence). CDR3 sequence: CSARDQEVHSRSPLHS. As DNA, the CDR3 is TGCAGTGCTAGGGATCAGGAGGTACACTCGAGGTCACCCCTCCACTCT.

For this clonotype: A read error is possible here, since a much larger clone lies one base away. V gene TRBV28 combines with J gene TRBJ1-2; 8 bases match TRBD1. The CDR3 sequence is 14 residues long. From germline, CDR1 is MDHEN and CDR2 SYDVKM. V trimming: 2 bases; J trimming: 12 bases; junction bases outside the gene matches: 11. The CDR3 DNA sequence: TGTGCCAGCAGTTTACAAACAGGGGGGGTCGGCCACACCTTC. Its protein product is CASSLQTGGVGHTF.

There are many counts of this clonotype. The chain combines TRBV5-8 with TRBJ1-4, with D uncertain. Germline CDR1 and CDR2: SGHTS and YDEGEE. V was clipped by 0 bases and J by 0 bases, with 9 bases between them. The CDR3 runs to 16 residues. The CDR3 DNA sequence: TGTGCCAGCAGCTTGGCCCCGACCCCAACTAATGAAAAACTGTTTTTT. Amino acid sequence: CASSLAPTPTNEKLFF.

The chain joins TRBV2 to TRBJ2-7; D remains ambiguous. V lost 1 base and J 6 bases, leaving 13 bases between the germline ends. This CDR3 region has 14 residues. Germline V lookup: CDR1 SNHLY, CDR2 FYNNEI. The CDR3 here is CASSEGLAALEQYV. CDR3 nucleotides: TGTGCCAGCAGTGAAGGGCTCGCTGCCCTCGAGCAGTACGTC.